The 21 T cell receptor beta chains given below trace back to one sample, sequenced in a study of blood T cell repertoires in COVID-19. The assay was immunoSEQ multiplex PCR, and TCRdb's table has in-frame clones only and misses some. The table shows 130,000 or so clones, with around 80% occurring only once. Source material: PBMCs or T cells enriched from blood (not recorded which). The receptor set was obtained from a man in his forties with acute COVID-19.

The gene calls are TRBV19 and TRBJ1-2; 9 positions match TRBD1. V shed 5 bases, J shed 4 bases, and the junction held 8 bases outside the gene matches. The CDR3 runs 15 residues. Germline V gene lookup returns CDR1 LNHDA and CDR2 SQIVND (reference sequence). CDR3 loop: CASSREQGAGYGYTF. CDR3 nucleotides: TGTGCCAGTAGTCGGGAACAGGGGGCGGGCTATGGCTACACCTTC.

The chain has TRBV19 and TRBJ1-5, with 10 bases fitting TRBD1. V lost 5 bases and J lost 9; bases outside the gene matches: 7. The CDR3 runs to 14 residues. Per the germline V gene, CDR1 is LNHDA and CDR2 is SQIVND (reference sequence). The CDR3 nucleotides are TGTGCCAGTAGTCCGGGACAGGGGAAGGGGCCCCAGCATTTT. Residues: CASSPGQGKGPQHF.

The V call is TRBV4-2, the J call TRBJ2-4, with a possible D match to TRBD2 (6 bases). V lost 1 base and J 1 base, leaving 20 bases between the germline ends. The CDR3 is 19 residues long. Germline CDR1 is LGHNA and CDR2 is YNFKEQ. The CDR3 sequence: CASSQVGSEGAFAKNIQYF. For the CDR3, the DNA is TGTGCCAGCAGCCAAGTCGGGAGTGAGGGAGCGTTTGCCAAAAACATTCAGTACTTC.

The chain carries TRBV5-1 and TRBJ1-6; D perhaps matches TRBD1 (6 bases). This CDR3 is 15 amino acids long. The V gene lost 4 bases and the J gene lost 10 bases, with 18 bases spanning the gap. Germline lookup yields CDR1 SGHRS and CDR2 YFSETQ. CDR3 sequence reads: CASSPDRQSGSPLHF. The CDR3 DNA sequence: TGCGCCAGCAGCCCGGACAGACAAAGTGGATCACCCCTCCACTTT.

J is TRBJ2-5 and V is TRBV3-1 (or the pseudogene TRBV3-2); TRBD2 agrees at 7 bases. The germline V gene encodes CDR1 LGHDT and CDR2 YNNKEL (reference sequence). J gave up 5 bases and V 1 base, and 4 bases lay outside the gene matches. This CDR3 has 14 residues. CDR3 in amino acids: CASSQGGSSETQYF. DNA for the CDR3: TGTGCCAGCAGCCAAGGCGGGAGCTCCGAGACCCAGTACTTC.

The chain joins TRBV3-1 (or the pseudogene TRBV3-2) to TRBJ1-3; no firm D call. The V gene's germline CDR1 is LGHDT and CDR2 YNNKEL (reference sequence). V lost 4 bases, J lost 3 bases, and 10 bases lay in between. This CDR3 has 14 amino acids. The chain's CDR3 is CASSPRRLGNTIYF. CDR3 in DNA: TGTGCCAGCAGCCCCCGGCGGCTTGGAAACACCATATATTTT.

CDR3 residues: CASSYSRENYGYTF. DNA of the CDR3: TGTGCCAGCAGTTACTCTAGAGAAAACTATGGCTACACCTTC. The chain recombines TRBV6-5 with TRBJ1-2; D is ambiguous. The V gene's germline CDR1 is MNHEY and CDR2 SVGAGI. V lost 0 bases, J lost 2 bases, and 7 bases lay in between. The CDR3 runs 14 residues.

The V call is TRBV25-1, the J call TRBJ1-3; D is undetermined. Germline CDR1 MGHDK, CDR2 SYGVNS. The CDR3 totals 15 residues. Trimming removed 1 base from V and 2 bases from J, with 9 bases in between. The CDR3 spells CASSEFEGTGNTIYF. The CDR3 DNA sequence: TGTGCCAGCAGTGAATTCGAGGGTACTGGAAACACCATATATTTT.

The chain uses TRBV3-1 (or the pseudogene TRBV3-2) and TRBJ1-4, with 9 bases that match TRBD1. The V gene end was trimmed by 2 bases and the J gene end by 8 bases; junction bases not matched to a gene: 6. There are 15 residues in the CDR3. Germline V gene lookup returns CDR1 LGHDT and CDR2 YNNKEL (reference sequence). The CDR3 reads CASSQPGQGGEKLFF. The CDR3 nucleotides read TGTGCCAGCAGCCAACCGGGACAGGGAGGAGAAAAACTGTTTTTT.

The chain uses TRBV2 and TRBJ2-3, with TRBD2 matching over 8 bases. J was trimmed by 2 bases and V by 4 bases; bases with no gene match: 8. CDR3 length: 16 residues. Looked up from germline, CDR1 is SNHLY and CDR2 is FYNNEI. The CDR3 loop is CASSGQLAANTDTQYF. For the CDR3, the DNA is TGTGCCAGCAGTGGTCAACTAGCGGCAAACACAGATACGCAGTATTTT.

V usage is TRBV13 and J usage is TRBJ1-5; 8 bases are shared with TRBD1. With 4 bases clipped from V and 7 bases from J, the junction kept 3 bases outside the gene matches. Germline CDR1 and CDR2: PRHDT and FYEKMQ (reference sequence). This CDR3 region has 13 residues. The CDR3 nucleotides read TGTGCCAGCAGCTCGGACAGGGACCAGCCCCAGCATTTT. Its protein is CASSSDRDQPQHF.

The chain has TRBV9 and TRBJ2-5, with TRBD2 matching 8 bases. The V and J ends lost 0 bases and 2 bases, in that order; junction bases with no gene match: 6. This CDR3 region has 16 residues. Germline CDR1 SGDLS, CDR2 YYNGEE. CDR3 sequence: CASSVATSGPQETQYF. The CDR3 DNA is TGTGCCAGCAGCGTAGCTACTAGCGGACCACAAGAGACCCAGTACTTC.

The chain joins TRBV5-6 to TRBJ1-2, with 7 nucleotides matching TRBD1. Germline V gene data show CDR1 as SGHDT and CDR2 as YYEEEE. The CDR3 spans 13 residues. With 4 bases clipped from V and 2 bases from J, the junction kept 2 bases outside the gene matches. In nucleotides, the CDR3 is TGTGCCAGCAGCCTGGGACAGAACTATGGCTACACCTTC. Protein: CASSLGQNYGYTF.

The chain recombines TRBV29-1 with TRBJ2-5, with 9 bases lining up with TRBD2. The V and J ends lost 6 bases and 5 bases, in that order; junction bases with no gene match: 10. The CDR3 spans 14 residues. Germline values: CDR1 SQVTM, CDR2 ANQGSEA. CDR3 DNA sequence: TGCAGCGTCGCTCCCAGCGGGAGGTGGGAGACCCAGTACTTC. Translation: CSVAPSGRWETQYF. Full variable domain (remainder filled in from reference TRBV29-1 and TRBJ2-5): SAVISQKPSRDICQRGTSLTIQCQVDSQVTMMFWYRQQPGQSLTLIATANQGSEATYESGFVIDKFPISRPNLTFSTLTVSNMSPEDSSIYLCSVAPSGRWETQYFGPGTRLLVL.

The chain carries TRBV7-2 and TRBJ1-3; 8 bases match TRBD1. This CDR3 comprises 14 residues. The J segment lost 4 bases and the V segment lost 4 bases, leaving 3 bases of the junction unmatched. The germline V gene encodes CDR1 SGHTA and CDR2 FQGNSA. DNA of the CDR3: TGTGCCAGCAGCTCCCAGGGGGCCGGAAACACCATATATTTT. Amino acid sequence: CASSSQGAGNTIYF.

This clone was recorded only once. The chain couples TRBV7-9 to TRBJ2-2; TRBD2 aligns across 9 bases. Germline CDR1 and CDR2: SEHNR and FQNEAQ (reference sequence). The CDR3 has 15 amino acids. The J segment lost 4 bases and the V segment lost 8 bases, leaving 8 bases of the junction unmatched. The CDR3 DNA reads as TGTGCCAGCTTGGAGCGGGGGGCGCGCACCGGGGAGCTGTTTTTT. This translates into CASLERGARTGELFF.

The gene calls are TRBV7-9 and TRBJ2-3, with 8 bases matching TRBD2. The junction had 11 bases not matched to a gene; V was cut back by 5 bases and J by 4 bases. Germline CDR1 reads SEHNR; CDR2 reads FQNEAQ (reference sequence). The CDR3 is 16 amino acids. The CDR3 DNA is TGTGCCAGCAGCCCCCCCTCGGGAGGGGGATCAGATACGCAGTATTTT. This codes for CASSPPSGGGSDTQYF.

The chain links TRBV5-1 to TRBJ1-1; possible D gene TRBD1, 5 bases. This CDR3 is built from 15 residues. Germline lookup yields CDR1 SGHRS and CDR2 YFSETQ. V lost 5 bases to trimming and J lost 3 bases, with 17 bases between them. DNA of the CDR3: TGCGCCAGCAGTCTGGCCGGGGGGAGGGACACTGAAGCTTTCTTT. Translating it yields CASSLAGGRDTEAFF.

The chain joins TRBV2 to TRBJ1-2; D unresolved. Germline V gene lookup returns CDR1 SNHLY and CDR2 FYNNEI. This CDR3 contains 13 residues. V was trimmed by 5 bases and J by 4 bases, leaving 11 bases between them. DNA for the CDR3: TGTGCCAGCAGTACCGTACAAAGCTATGGCTACACCTTC. Amino acid sequence: CASSTVQSYGYTF.

The chain is built from TRBV7-2 and TRBJ2-1, with 9 bases identical to TRBD2. CDR1 and CDR2 (germline): SGHTA, FQGNSA. The CDR3 loop spans 15 amino acids. V gave up 7 bases and J gave up 7 bases; unmatched junction bases: 11. The CDR3 spells CASTYRTSAVNEQFF. CDR3 DNA: TGTGCCAGCACCTACAGGACTAGCGCCGTGAATGAGCAGTTCTTC.

V usage is TRBV18 and J usage is TRBJ1-2; D remains ambiguous. Germline V gene data show CDR1 as KGHSH and CDR2 as LQKENI. CDR3 length equals 15 residues. Trimming stripped 4 bases from V and 1 base from J, with 13 bases between. The CDR3 region has the DNA TGTGCCAGCTCACTGATGACACCCCATAACTATGGCTACACCTTC. Residues: CASSLMTPHNYGYTF.